This TCR beta chain was profiled in a study of cytomegalovirus exposure and HLA in healthy donors. Turning to the study itself: A previous analysis identified 100 million to 120 million unique TCR beta sequences derived from roughly 190 million T cells.

PCR involved 60 Vbeta and 13 Jbeta primers. Data came from immunoSEQ multiplex PCR; TCRdb stores just in-frame clones and leaves some out. The data show around 140,000 clones, 82% seen once. J lost 6 bases, V lost 6 bases, and 8 bases had no gene match. This CDR3 has 15 residues. CDR1 and CDR2 (germline): MRHNA, SNTAGT. This receptor was taken from a woman in her forties or fifties in good health and CMV-seropositive. The sequencing input was PBMCs. The chain couples TRBV6-4 to TRBJ2-2; 9 bases fit TRBD1. CDR3 DNA: TGTGCCAGCAGCCCCGCGACAGGGGGGGCCGGGGAGCTGTTTTTT. It codes for CASSPATGGAGELFF.